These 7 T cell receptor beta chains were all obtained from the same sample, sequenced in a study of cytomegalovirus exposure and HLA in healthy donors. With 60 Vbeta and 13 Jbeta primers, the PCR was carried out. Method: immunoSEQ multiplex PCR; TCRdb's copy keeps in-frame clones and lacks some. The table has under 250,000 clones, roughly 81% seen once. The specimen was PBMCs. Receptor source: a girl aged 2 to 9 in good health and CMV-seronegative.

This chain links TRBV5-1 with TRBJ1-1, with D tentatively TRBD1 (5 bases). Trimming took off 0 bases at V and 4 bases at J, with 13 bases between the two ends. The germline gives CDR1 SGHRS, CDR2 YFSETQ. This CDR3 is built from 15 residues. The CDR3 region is CASSLVGGDLTEAFF. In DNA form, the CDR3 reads TGCGCCAGCAGCTTGGTCGGAGGGGACCTCACTGAAGCTTTCTTT.

The DNA for the CDR3 is TGCGCCAGCAGCCAAGATAGGGCTAGCGGTAGCACAGATACGCAGTATTTT. Translating it yields CASSQDRASGSTDTQYF. The chain combines TRBV4-1 with TRBJ2-3, with 7 bases that match TRBD2. Germline CDR1 reads MGHRA; CDR2 reads YSYEKL. The J segment lost 0 bases and the V segment lost 0 bases, leaving 6 bases of the junction unmatched. The CDR3 contains 17 residues.

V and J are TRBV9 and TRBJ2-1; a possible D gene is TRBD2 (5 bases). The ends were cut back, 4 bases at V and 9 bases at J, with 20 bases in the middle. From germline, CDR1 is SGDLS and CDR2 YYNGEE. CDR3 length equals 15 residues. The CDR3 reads CASSPQSRMRAEQFF. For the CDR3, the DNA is TGTGCCAGCAGCCCTCAGTCCCGAATGAGGGCTGAGCAGTTCTTC.

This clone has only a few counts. For the CDR3, the DNA is TGCGCCAGCAGCCGGTTATCAGGGGTTCTAAACACCGGGGAGCTGTTTTTT. Amino acids: CASSRLSGVLNTGELFF. The rearrangement joins TRBV4-1 to TRBJ2-2; perhaps TRBD1 as D (6 bases). V gave up 4 bases and J gave up 2 bases, with 17 bases separating them. Germline CDR1 and CDR2: MGHRA and YSYEKL. CDR3 length: 17 residues.

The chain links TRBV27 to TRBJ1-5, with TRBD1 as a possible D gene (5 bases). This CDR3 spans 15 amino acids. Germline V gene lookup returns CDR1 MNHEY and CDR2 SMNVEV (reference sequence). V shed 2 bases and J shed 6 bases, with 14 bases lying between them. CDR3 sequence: CASSLGLGGAQPQHF. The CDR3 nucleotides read TGTGCCAGCAGTTTAGGTCTGGGGGGAGCTCAGCCCCAGCATTTT.

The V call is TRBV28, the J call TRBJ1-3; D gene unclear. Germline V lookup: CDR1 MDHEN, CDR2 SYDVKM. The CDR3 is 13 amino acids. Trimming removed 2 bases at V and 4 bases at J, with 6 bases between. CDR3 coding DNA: TGTGCCAGCAGTTTACTACAGGGAAACACCATATATTTT. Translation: CASSLLQGNTIYF.

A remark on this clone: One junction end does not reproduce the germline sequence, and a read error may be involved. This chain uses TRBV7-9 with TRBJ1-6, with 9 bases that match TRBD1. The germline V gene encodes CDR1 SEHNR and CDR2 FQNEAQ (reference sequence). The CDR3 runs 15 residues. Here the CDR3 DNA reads TGTTCCAGCAGCTACGGCGGACAGGGGACTTCACCCCTCCACTTT. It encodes CSSSYGGQGTSPLHF.